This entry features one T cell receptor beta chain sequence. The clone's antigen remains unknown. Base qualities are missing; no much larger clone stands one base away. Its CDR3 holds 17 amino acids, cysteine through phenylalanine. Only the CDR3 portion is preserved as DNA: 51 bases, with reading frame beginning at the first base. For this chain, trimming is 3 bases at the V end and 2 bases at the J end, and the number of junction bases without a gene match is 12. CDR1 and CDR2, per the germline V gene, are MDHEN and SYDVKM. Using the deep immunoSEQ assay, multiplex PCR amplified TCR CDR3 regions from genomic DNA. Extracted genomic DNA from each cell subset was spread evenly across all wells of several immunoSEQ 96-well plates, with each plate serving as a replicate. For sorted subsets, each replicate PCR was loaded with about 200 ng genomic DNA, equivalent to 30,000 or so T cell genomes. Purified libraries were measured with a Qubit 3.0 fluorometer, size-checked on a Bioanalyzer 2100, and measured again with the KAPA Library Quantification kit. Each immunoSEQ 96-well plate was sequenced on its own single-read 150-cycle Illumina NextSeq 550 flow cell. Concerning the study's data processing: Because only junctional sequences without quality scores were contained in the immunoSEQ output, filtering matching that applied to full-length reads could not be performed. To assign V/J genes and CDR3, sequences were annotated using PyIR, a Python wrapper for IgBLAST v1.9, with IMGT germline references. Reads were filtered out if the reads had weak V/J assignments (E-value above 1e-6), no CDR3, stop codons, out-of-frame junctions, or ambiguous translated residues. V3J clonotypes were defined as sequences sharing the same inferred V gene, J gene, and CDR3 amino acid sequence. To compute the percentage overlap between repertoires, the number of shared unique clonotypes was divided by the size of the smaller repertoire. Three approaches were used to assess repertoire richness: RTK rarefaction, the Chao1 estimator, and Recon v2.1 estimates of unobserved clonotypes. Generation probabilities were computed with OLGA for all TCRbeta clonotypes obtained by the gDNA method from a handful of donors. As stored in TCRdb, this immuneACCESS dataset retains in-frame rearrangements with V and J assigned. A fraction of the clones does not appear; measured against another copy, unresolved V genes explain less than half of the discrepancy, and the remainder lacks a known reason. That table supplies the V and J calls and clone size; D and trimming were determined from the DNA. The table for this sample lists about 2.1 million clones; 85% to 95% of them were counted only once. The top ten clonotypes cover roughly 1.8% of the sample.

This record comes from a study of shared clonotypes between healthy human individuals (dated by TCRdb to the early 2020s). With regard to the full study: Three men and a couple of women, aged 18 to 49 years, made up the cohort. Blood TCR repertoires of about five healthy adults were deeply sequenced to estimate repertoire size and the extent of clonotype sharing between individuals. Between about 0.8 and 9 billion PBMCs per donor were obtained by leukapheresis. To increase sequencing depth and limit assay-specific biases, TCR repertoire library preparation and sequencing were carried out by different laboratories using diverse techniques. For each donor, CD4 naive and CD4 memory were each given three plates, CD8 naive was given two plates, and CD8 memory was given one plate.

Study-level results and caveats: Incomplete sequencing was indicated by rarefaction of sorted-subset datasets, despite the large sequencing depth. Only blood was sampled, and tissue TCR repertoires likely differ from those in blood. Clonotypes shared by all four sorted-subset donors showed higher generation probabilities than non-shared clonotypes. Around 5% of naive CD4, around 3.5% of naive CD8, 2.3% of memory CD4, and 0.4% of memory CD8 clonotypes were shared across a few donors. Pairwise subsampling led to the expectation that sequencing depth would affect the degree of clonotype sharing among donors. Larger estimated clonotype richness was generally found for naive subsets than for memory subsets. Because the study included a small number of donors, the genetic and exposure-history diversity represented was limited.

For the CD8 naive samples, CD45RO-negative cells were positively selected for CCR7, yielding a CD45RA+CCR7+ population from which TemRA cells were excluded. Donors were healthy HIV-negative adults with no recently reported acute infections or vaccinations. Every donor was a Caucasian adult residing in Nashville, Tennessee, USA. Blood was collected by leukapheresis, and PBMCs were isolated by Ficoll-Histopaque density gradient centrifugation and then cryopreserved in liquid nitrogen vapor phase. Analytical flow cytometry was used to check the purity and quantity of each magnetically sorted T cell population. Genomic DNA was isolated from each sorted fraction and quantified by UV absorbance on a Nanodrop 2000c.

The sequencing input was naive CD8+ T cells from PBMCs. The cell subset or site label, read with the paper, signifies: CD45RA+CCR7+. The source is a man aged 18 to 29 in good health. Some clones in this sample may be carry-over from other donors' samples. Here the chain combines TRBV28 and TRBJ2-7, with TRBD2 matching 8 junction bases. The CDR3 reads CASSLSPWREEPYEQYF. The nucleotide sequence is TGTGCCAGCAGTTTGAGTCCTTGGCGGGAGGAACCCTACGAGCAGTACTTC.